This entry lists 19 T cell receptor beta chains sequenced from one sample in a study of T-cell reconstitution after alpha-beta-depleted transplantation in children. Unique molecular identifiers were incorporated when the TCRbeta library was constructed. TCRdb recomputed calls from the PCR reads with MiXCR, one row per CDR3 protein. The sample carries about 210,000 distinct CDR3 sequences, around a sixth recorded once. This sample comprised PBMCs, mostly from graft donor cells, obtained 360 days after TCRalphabeta/CD19-depleted stem cell transplant. The receptors stem from a male patient between 2 and 15 years old who had a stem cell transplant for acute lymphoblastic leukemia, so the T cells may come from the graft donor.

The CDR3 spells CASSPLQGFPGSYEQYF. CDR3 bases: TGCGCCAGCAGTCCACTACAAGGATTTCCCGGTTCCTACGAGCAGTACTTC. V gene TRBV10-2 combines with J gene TRBJ2-7; D not certain. This CDR3 is built from 17 residues. Trimming pared 5 bases from V and 1 base from J, leaving 21 bases between. Looked up from germline, CDR1 is WSHSY and CDR2 is SAAADI.

This chain links TRBV29-1 with TRBJ1-3; maybe TRBD1 (6 bases). Trimming took off 6 bases at V and 4 bases at J, with 13 bases between the two ends. The length of the CDR3 is 13 residues. Looked up from germline, CDR1 is SQVTM and CDR2 is ANQGSEA. Here the CDR3 DNA reads TGCAGCGTGGTGGAGGGACACGGAAACACCATATATTTT. This translates into CSVVEGHGNTIYF.

The sample holds a few counts of this clonotype. The V and J genes are TRBV27 and TRBJ1-1; D is possibly TRBD1 (5 bases). The CDR3 spans 14 residues. The germline gives CDR1 MNHEY, CDR2 SMNVEV (reference sequence). V lost 7 bases and J lost 5, with 17 bases in between. This CDR3 is CASTAGSSGTEAFF. The CDR3 DNA is TGTGCCAGCACCGCAGGGTCTTCAGGAACTGAAGCTTTCTTT.

V is TRBV7-8 and J is TRBJ2-5; a weak D match, TRBD2 (7 bases). The V end lost 8 bases, the J end lost 6 bases, and 19 bases lay between the germline ends. Germline values: CDR1 SGHVS, CDR2 FQNEAQ. The CDR3 is made up of 14 amino acids. The CDR3 sequence: CASGPRGAFQTQYF. CDR3 sequence (DNA): TGTGCCAGCGGCCCCCGGGGGGCCTTCCAGACCCAGTACTTC.

The V and J genes are TRBV30 and TRBJ2-7; D not resolved. The ends were cut back, 5 bases at V and 5 bases at J, with 19 bases in the middle. The CDR3 length is 14 residues. CDR1 is GTSNPN, CDR2 SVGIG, per germline (reference sequence). CDR3 DNA: TGTGCCTGGGCGAACGGTCGCCGCTACCACGAGCAGTACTTC. Its protein product is CAWANGRRYHEQYF.

The genes are TRBV4-3 and TRBJ2-7; TRBD1 matches at 7 bases. The CDR3 contains 15 residues. V gave up 1 base and J gave up 2 bases; unmatched junction bases: 5. CDR1 and CDR2 from the germline V gene are LGHNA and YSLEER. The CDR3 spells CASSQGTGDPYEQYF. CDR3 nucleotide sequence: TGCGCCAGCAGCCAAGGGACAGGAGATCCCTACGAGCAGTACTTC.

This clonotype was observed a few times. The chain uses TRBV30 and TRBJ1-1; TRBD1 matches 7 bases. The CDR3 is made up of 16 amino acids. The J segment lost 6 bases and the V segment lost 3 bases, leaving 16 bases of the junction unmatched. Germline V lookup: CDR1 GTSNPN, CDR2 SVGIG (reference sequence). CDR3 sequence reads: CAWRYRRRGSSSEAFF. The DNA of the CDR3 is TGTGCCTGGAGATACCGTCGCAGGGGGTCCTCTTCTGAAGCTTTCTTT.

The rearrangement links TRBV12-3 or TRBV12-4 to TRBJ2-4; 9 bases agree with TRBD2. The V gene end was trimmed by 7 bases and the J gene end by 0 bases; junction bases not matched to a gene: 7. The CDR3 covers 16 residues. CDR3 region: CASTSGVDLAKNIQYF. The CDR3 DNA sequence: TGTGCCAGCACTAGCGGGGTTGACTTAGCCAAAAACATTCAGTACTTC.

This clonotype was observed a few times. The J gene is TRBJ2-3, the V gene TRBV10-3; D gene unclear. V lost 3 bases to trimming and J lost 0 bases, with 7 bases between them. The germline CDR1 and CDR2 sequences are ENHRY and SYGVKD. This CDR3 comprises 14 residues. The CDR3 is CAISDQDSTDTQYF. The CDR3 bases are TGTGCCATCAGTGATCAGGACAGCACAGATACGCAGTATTTT.

V usage is TRBV24-1 and J usage is TRBJ1-1; D is unclear. Per the germline V gene, CDR1 is KGHDR and CDR2 is SFDVKD. This CDR3 has 15 amino acids. Trimming left V 4 bases short and J 4 bases short, with 15 bases between. CDR3 loop: CATSDTGRYPTEAFF. The CDR3 DNA sequence: TGTGCCACCAGTGACACTGGTCGTTACCCCACTGAAGCTTTCTTT.

This clonotype was picked up a small number of times. The genes are TRBV27 and TRBJ2-7, with 7 bases identical to TRBD1. J was trimmed by 1 base and V by 7 bases; bases with no gene match: 4. CDR1 MNHEY and CDR2 SMNVEV come from the germline V gene (reference sequence). This CDR3 spans 13 amino acids. CDR3 amino acids: CASTRTGSYEQYF. In DNA, the CDR3 is TGTGCCAGCACCCGGACAGGATCCTACGAGCAGTACTTC.

The gene calls are TRBV11-1 and TRBJ2-1, with 7 bases fitting TRBD1. CDR1 and CDR2 from the germline V gene are SGHAT and FQDESV (reference sequence). The CDR3 consists of 17 residues. Trimming cost V 1 base and J 9 bases; bases outside gene matches: 15. The CDR3 nucleotides are TGTGCCAGCAGCTTAGGGAGGTTTGGGACAGCAGGTGGTGAGCAGTTCTTC. As protein: CASSLGRFGTAGGEQFF.

This clonotype has just a few counts. The rearrangement joins TRBV28 to TRBJ2-3; 8 nucleotides match TRBD2. This CDR3 has 16 residues. Germline assignment: CDR1 MDHEN and CDR2 SYDVKM. With V trimmed by 4 bases and J by 0 bases, 6 bases remained unmatched. CDR3 in amino acids: CASSSYSGTSTDTQYF. CDR3 nucleotide sequence: TGTGCCAGCAGTTCGTATAGCGGGACTAGCACAGATACGCAGTATTTT. The variable domain in full, with the rest retrieved from reference TRBV28 and TRBJ2-3, is DVKVTQSSRYLVKRTGEKVFLECVQDMDHENMFWYRQDPGLGLRLIYFSYDVKMKEKGDIPEGYSVSREKKERFSLILESASTNQTSMYLCASSSYSGTSTDTQYFGPGTRLTVL.

This clonotype was detected many times. The chain carries TRBV28 and TRBJ2-7; 9 positions match TRBD2. The ends lost 8 bases at V and 2 bases at J; junction bases unmatched: 16. CDR1 and CDR2 (germline): MDHEN, SYDVKM. The CDR3 covers 17 residues. The CDR3 sequence is CASYSGVVAGAPYEQYF. CDR3 sequence (DNA): TGTGCCAGCTATTCAGGGGTGGTAGCGGGAGCCCCCTACGAGCAGTACTTC.

In this sample, this clonotype turned up a few times. The CDR3 sequence: CSASRDRPFTDTQYF. The CDR3 DNA reads TGCAGTGCTAGCCGGGACAGGCCATTCACAGATACGCAGTATTTT. V is TRBV20-1 and J is TRBJ2-3; 8 bases are a match to TRBD1. The CDR3 is 15 residues long. With V trimmed by 3 bases and J by 2 bases, 7 bases remained unmatched. Germline V CDR1 and CDR2: DFQATT, SNEGSKA (reference sequence).

The chain employs TRBV5-1 and TRBJ2-2, with 9 bases identical to TRBD1. Germline assignment: CDR1 SGHRS and CDR2 YFSETQ. CDR3 length equals 16 residues. Trimming cost V 4 bases and J 3 bases; bases outside gene matches: 7. CDR3 coding DNA: TGCGCCAGCAGCGCCGGGACAGGGCCTCACACCGGGGAGCTGTTTTTT. It translates to CASSAGTGPHTGELFF.

This sequence joins TRBV5-1 and TRBJ2-1; D is possibly TRBD1 (5 bases). This CDR3 has 16 amino acids. Trimming pared 1 base from V and 5 bases from J, leaving 16 bases between. Germline CDR1 is SGHRS and CDR2 is YFSETQ. CDR3 sequence (DNA): TGCGCCAGCAGCTTGAACTCACAGGATAATCACAATGAGCAGTTCTTC. This translates into CASSLNSQDNHNEQFF.

This clonotype appeared a few times. This sequence joins TRBV6-1 and TRBJ1-4, with TRBD1 matching over 10 bases. Germline assignment: CDR1 MNHNS and CDR2 SASEGT. The CDR3 spans 16 residues. With V trimmed by 2 bases and J by 4 bases, 4 bases remained unmatched. This CDR3 is CASSEQGQGNNEKLFF. CDR3 in DNA: TGTGCCAGCAGTGAACAGGGACAGGGGAATAATGAAAAACTGTTTTTT.

The V call is TRBV11-1, the J call TRBJ2-2; D gene uncertain. The CDR3 runs to 14 residues. The V gene's germline CDR1 is SGHAT and CDR2 FQDESV (reference sequence). Trimming left V 5 bases short and J 5 bases short, with 12 bases between. CDR3 residues: CASSVNLRTGELFF. CDR3 DNA: TGTGCCAGCAGCGTAAACTTAAGAACCGGGGAGCTGTTTTTT.